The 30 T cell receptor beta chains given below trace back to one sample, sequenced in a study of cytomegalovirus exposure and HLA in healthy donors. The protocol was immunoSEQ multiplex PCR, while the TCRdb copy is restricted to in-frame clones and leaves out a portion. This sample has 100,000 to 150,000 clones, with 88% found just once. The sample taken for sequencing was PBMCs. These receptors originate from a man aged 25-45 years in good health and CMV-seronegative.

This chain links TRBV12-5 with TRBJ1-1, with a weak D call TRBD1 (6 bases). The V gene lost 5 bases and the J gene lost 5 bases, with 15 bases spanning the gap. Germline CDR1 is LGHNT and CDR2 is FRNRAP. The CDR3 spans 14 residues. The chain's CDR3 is CASGPYSGDTEAFF. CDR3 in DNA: TGTGCTAGTGGTCCCTACTCAGGGGATACTGAAGCTTTCTTT.

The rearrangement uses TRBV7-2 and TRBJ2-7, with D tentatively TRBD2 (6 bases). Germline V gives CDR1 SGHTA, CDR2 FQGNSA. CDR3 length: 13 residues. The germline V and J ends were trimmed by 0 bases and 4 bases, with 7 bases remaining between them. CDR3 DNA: TGTGCCAGCAGCTTAGCGGGGGGATACGAGCAGTACTTC. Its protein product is CASSLAGGYEQYF.

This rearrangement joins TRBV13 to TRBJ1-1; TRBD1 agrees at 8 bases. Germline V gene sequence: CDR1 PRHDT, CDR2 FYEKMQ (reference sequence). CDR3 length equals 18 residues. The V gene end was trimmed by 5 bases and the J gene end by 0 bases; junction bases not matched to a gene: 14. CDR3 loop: CASSTPIRQGIMNTEAFF. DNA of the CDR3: TGTGCCAGCAGCACCCCAATTCGACAGGGGATAATGAACACTGAAGCTTTCTTT. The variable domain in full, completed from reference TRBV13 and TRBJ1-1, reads AAGVIQSPRHLIKEKRETATLKCYPIPRHDTVYWYQQGPGQDPQFLISFYEKMQSDKGSIPDRFSAQQFSDYHSELNMSSLELGDSALYFCASSTPIRQGIMNTEAFFGQGTRLTVV.

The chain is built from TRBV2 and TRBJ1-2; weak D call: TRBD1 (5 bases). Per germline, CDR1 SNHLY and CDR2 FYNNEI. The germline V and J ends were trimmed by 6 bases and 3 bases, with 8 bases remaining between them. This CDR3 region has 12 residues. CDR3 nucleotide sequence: TGTGCCAGCAGAGGGACTGACTATGGCTACACCTTC. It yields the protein CASRGTDYGYTF. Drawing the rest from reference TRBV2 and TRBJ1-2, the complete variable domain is EPEVTQTPSHQVTQMGQEVILRCVPISNHLYFYWYRQILGQKVEFLVSFYNNEISEKSEIFDDQFSVERPDGSNFTLKIRSTKLEDSAMYFCASRGTDYGYTFGSGTRLTVV.

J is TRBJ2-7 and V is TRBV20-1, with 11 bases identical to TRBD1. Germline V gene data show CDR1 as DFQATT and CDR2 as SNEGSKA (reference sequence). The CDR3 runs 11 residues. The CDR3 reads CSGQGAGEQYF. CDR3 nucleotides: TGCAGCGGACAGGGGGCGGGGGAGCAGTACTTC.

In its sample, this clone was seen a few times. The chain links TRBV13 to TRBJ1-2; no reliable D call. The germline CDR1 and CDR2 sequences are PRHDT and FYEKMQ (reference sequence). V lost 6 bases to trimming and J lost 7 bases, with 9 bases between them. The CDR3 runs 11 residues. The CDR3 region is CASSRASGYTF. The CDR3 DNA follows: TGTGCCAGCAGTCGCGCAAGTGGCTACACCTTC.

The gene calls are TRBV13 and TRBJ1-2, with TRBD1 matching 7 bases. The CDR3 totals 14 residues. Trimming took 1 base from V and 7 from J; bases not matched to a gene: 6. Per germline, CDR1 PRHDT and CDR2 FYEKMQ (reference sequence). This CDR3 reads CASSLVGGASGYTF. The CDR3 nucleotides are TGTGCCAGCAGCTTAGTAGGGGGCGCGTCTGGCTACACCTTC.

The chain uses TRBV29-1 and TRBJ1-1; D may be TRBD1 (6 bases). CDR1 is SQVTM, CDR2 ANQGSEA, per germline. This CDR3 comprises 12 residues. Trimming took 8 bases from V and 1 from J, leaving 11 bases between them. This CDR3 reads CSIPGQNTEAFF. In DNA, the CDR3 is TGCAGCATCCCGGGACAGAACACTGAAGCTTTCTTT.

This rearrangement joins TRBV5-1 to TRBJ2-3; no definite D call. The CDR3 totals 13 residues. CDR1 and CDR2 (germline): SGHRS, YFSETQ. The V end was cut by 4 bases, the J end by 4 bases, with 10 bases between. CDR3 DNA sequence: TGCGCCAGCAGCGGGCAGCTCTCAGATACGCAGTATTTT. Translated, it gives CASSGQLSDTQYF.

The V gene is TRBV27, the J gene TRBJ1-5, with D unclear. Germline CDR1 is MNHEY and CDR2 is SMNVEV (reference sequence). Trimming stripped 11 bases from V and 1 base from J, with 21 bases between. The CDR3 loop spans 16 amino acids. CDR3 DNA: TGTGCCCTCCTCCCGCTCAGAGGCAGAAGCAATCAGCCCCAGCATTTT. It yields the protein CALLPLRGRSNQPQHF.

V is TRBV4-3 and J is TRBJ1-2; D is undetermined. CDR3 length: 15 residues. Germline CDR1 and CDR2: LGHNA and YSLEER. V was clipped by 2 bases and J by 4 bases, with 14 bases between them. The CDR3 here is CASSQTRQLSYGYTF. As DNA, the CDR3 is TGCGCCAGCAGCCAAACGCGGCAGCTTAGCTATGGCTACACCTTC.

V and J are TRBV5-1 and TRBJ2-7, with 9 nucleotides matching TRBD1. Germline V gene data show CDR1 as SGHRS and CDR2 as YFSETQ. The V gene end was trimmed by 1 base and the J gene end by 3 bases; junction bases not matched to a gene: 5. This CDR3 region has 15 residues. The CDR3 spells CASSLFRDRDYEQYF. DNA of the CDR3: TGCGCCAGCAGCTTGTTCCGGGACAGGGACTACGAGCAGTACTTC.

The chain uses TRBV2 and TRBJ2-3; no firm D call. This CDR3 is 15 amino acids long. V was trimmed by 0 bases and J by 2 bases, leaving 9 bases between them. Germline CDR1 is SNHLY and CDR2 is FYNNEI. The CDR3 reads CASSEARPVTDTQYF. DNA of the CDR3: TGTGCCAGCAGTGAAGCGAGGCCAGTCACAGATACGCAGTATTTT.

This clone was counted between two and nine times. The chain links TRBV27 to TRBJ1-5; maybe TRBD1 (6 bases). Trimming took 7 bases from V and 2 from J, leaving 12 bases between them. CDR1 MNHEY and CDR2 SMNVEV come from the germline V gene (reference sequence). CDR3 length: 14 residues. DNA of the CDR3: TGTGCCAGCAATTCCAGGGGCGGCAATCAGCCCCAGCATTTT. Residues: CASNSRGGNQPQHF.

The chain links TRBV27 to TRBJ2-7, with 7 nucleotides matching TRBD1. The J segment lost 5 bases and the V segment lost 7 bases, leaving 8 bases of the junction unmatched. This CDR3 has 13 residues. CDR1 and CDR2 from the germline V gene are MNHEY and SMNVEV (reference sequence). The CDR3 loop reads CASTQDRAHEQYF. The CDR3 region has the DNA TGTGCCAGCACCCAAGACAGGGCTCACGAGCAGTACTTC.

The CDR3 is CAWSRQGDTEAFF. The CDR3 DNA is TGTGCCTGGAGTCGGCAGGGTGACACTGAAGCTTTCTTT. The rearrangement uses TRBV30 and TRBJ1-1; a weak D match, TRBD1 (5 bases). Trimming cost V 2 bases and J 3 bases, with 10 bases left between them. This CDR3 region has 13 residues. Germline V gene lookup returns CDR1 GTSNPN and CDR2 SVGIG (reference sequence). The complete variable domain, with remaining parts taken from reference TRBV30 and TRBJ1-1, reads SQTIHQWPATLVQPVGSPLSLECTVEGTSNPNLYWYRQAAGRGLQLLFYSVGIGQISSEVPQNLSASRPQDRQFILSSKKLLLSDSGFYLCAWSRQGDTEAFFGQGTRLTVV.

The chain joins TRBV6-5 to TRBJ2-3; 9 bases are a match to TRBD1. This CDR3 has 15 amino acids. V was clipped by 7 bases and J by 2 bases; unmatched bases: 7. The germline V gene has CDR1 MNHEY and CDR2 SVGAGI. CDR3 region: CASNRGTGNTDTQYF. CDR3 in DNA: TGTGCCAGCAATAGGGGGACAGGGAACACAGATACGCAGTATTTT.

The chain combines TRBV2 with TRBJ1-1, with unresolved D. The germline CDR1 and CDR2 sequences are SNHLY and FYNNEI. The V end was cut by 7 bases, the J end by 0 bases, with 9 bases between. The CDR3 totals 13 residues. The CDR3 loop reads CASNRELNTEAFF. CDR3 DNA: TGTGCCAGCAATAGGGAGTTGAACACTGAAGCTTTCTTT.

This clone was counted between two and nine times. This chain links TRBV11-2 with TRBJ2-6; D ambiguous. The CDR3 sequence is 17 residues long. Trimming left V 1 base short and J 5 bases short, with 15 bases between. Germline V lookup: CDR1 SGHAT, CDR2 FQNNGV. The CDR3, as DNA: TGTGCCAGCAGCTTAGTTACCCCACCGGTCTGGGCCAACGTCCTGACTTTC. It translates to CASSLVTPPVWANVLTF. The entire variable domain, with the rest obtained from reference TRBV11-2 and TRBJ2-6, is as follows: EAGVAQSPRYKIIEKRQSVAFWCNPISGHATLYWYQQILGQGPKLLIQFQNNGVVDDSQLPKDRFSAERLKGVDSTLKIQPAKLEDSAVYLCASSLVTPPVWANVLTFGAGSRLTVL.

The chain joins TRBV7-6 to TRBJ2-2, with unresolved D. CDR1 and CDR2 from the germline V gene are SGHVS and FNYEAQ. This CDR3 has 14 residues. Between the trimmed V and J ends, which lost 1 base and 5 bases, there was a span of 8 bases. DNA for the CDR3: TGTGCCAGCAGCTTAGACAGTTCTACCGGGGAGCTGTTTTTT. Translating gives CASSLDSSTGELFF.

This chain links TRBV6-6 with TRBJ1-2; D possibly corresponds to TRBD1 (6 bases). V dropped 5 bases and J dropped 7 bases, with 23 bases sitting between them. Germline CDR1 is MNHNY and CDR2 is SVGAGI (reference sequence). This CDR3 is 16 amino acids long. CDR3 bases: TGTGCCAGCAGTAAGATTGGTTTACAGGGCCAGGGTGGCTACACCTTC. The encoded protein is CASSKIGLQGQGGYTF.

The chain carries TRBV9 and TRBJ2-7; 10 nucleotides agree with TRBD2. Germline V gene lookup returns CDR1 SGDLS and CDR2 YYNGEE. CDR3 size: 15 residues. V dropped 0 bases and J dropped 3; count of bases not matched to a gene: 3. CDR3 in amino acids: CASSVGEREGYEQYF. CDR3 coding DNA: TGTGCCAGCAGCGTAGGGGAGCGGGAGGGCTACGAGCAGTACTTC.

In nucleotides, the CDR3 is TGTGCCAGCAGCTCTACAGGGGTAGGCAATCAGCCCCAGCATTTT. Translated, it gives CASSSTGVGNQPQHF. This chain links TRBV7-2 with TRBJ1-5; TRBD1 matches 7 bases. With 4 bases clipped from V and 2 bases from J, the junction kept 5 bases outside the gene matches. The CDR3 is made up of 15 amino acids. CDR1 is SGHTA and CDR2 is FQGNSA in the germline V gene.

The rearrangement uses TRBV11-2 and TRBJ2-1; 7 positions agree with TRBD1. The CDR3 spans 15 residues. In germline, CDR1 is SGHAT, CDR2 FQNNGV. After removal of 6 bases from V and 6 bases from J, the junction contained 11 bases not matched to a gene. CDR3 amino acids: CASSLTGPSGNEQFF. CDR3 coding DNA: TGTGCCAGCAGTTTGACAGGGCCCAGTGGCAATGAGCAGTTCTTC.

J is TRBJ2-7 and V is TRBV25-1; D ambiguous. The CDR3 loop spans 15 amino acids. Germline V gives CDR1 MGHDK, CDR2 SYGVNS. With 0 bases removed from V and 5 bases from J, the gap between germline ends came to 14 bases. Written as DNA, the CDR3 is TGTGCCAGCAGTGAATATCTGGCAGGAACCGACGAGCAGTACTTC. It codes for CASSEYLAGTDEQYF.

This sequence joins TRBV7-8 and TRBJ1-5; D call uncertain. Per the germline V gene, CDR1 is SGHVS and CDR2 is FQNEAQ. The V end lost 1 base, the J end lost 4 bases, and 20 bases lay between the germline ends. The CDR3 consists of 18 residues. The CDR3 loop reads CASSLGSGSGPANQPQHF. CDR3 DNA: TGTGCCAGCAGCTTAGGTTCAGGCAGCGGGCCAGCAAATCAGCCCCAGCATTTT. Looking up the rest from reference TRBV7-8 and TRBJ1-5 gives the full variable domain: GAGVSQSPRYKVAKRGQDVALRCDPISGHVSLFWYQQALGQGPEFLTYFQNEAQLDKSGLPSDRFFAERPEGSVSTLKIQRTQQEDSAVYLCASSLGSGSGPANQPQHFGDGTRLSIL.

In nucleotides, the CDR3 is TGTGCCATCAGTGAGAGGGGGACTAGCGGAGACAGGGGTTTCGATACGCAGTATTTT. It translates to CAISERGTSGDRGFDTQYF. This chain connects TRBV10-3 to TRBJ2-3; TRBD2 agrees at 11 bases. This CDR3 is built from 19 residues. Germline V CDR1 and CDR2: ENHRY, SYGVKD. V gave up 2 bases and J gave up 6 bases; unmatched junction bases: 16.

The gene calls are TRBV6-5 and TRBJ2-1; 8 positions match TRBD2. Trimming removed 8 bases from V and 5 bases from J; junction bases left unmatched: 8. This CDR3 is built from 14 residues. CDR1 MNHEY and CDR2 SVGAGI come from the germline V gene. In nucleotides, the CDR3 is TGTGCCAGCTGGGGGACTAGGCAAAACAATGAGCAGTTCTTC. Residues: CASWGTRQNNEQFF.

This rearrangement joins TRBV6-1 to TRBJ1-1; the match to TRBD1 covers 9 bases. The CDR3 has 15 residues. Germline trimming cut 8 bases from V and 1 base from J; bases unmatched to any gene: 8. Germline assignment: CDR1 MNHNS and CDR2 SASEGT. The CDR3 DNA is TGTGCCAGCGCCATCGACAGGGGGGAGAACACTGAAGCTTTCTTT. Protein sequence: CASAIDRGENTEAFF.

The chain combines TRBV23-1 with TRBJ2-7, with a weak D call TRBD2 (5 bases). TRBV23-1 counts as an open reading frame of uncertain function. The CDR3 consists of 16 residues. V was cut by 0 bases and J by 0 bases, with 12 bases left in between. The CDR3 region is CASSQSRDRDSYEQYF. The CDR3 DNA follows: TGCGCCAGCAGTCAATCGAGGGATAGGGACTCCTACGAGCAGTACTTC.